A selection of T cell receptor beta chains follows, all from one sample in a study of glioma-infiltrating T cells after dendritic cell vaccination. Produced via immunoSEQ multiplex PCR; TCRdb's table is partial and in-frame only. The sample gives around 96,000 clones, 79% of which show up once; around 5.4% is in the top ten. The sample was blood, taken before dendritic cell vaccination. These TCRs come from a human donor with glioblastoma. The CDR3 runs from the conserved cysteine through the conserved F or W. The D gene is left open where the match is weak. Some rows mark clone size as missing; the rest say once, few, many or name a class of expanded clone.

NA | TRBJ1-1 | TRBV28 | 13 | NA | CASSQTGPRSAFF | TGTGCCAGCAGCCAGACAGGACCTAGGAGTGCTTTCTTT
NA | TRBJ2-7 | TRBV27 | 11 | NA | CASSSRQEQYF | TGTGCCAGCAGTTCACGACAGGAGCAGTACTTC
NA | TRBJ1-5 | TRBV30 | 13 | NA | CAWSAGERQPQHF | TGTGCCTGGAGTGCAGGGGAACGACAGCCCCAGCATTTT
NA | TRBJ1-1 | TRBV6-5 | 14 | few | CATRQDLMNTEAFF | TGTGCCACCCGACAGGATCTGATGAACACTGAAGCTTTCTTT
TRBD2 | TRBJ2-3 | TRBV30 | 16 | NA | CAILAGPTHSTDTQYF | TGTGCCATCCTAGCGGGACCAACTCATAGCACAGATACGCAGTATTTT
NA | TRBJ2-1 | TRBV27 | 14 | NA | CASRGKGLDDEQFF | TGTGCCAGCAGGGGCAAGGGGCTCGACGATGAGCAGTTCTTC
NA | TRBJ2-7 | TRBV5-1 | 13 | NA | CASSLRGSYEQYF | TGCGCCAGCAGCTTGCGGGGCTCCTACGAGCAGTACTTC
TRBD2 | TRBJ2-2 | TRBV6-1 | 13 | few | CASGDYNTGELFF | TGTGCCAGCGGGGACTACAACACCGGGGAGCTGTTTTTT
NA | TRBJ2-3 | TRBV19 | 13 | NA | CASSRSIGDTQYF | TGTGCCAGTAGCCGATCGATCGGGGATACGCAGTATTTT
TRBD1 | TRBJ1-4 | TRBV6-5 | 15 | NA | CASSKTGLVNEKLFF | TGTGCCAGCAGTAAGACAGGGTTAGTGAATGAAAAACTGTTTTTT
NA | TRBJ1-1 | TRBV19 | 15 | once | CASSPLGRMNTEAFF | TGTGCCAGTAGTCCTTTGGGCAGGATGAACACTGAAGCTTTCTTT
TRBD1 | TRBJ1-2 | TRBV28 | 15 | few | CAALTVRDRAYGYTF | TGTGCCGCTTTGACGGTCCGGGACAGGGCCTATGGCTACACCTTC
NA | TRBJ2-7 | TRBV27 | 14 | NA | CASRKGLLSYEQYF | TGTGCCAGCAGGAAGGGGCTCCTGTCCTACGAGCAGTACTTC